This T cell receptor beta chain was retrieved from a study of T-cell memory formation after mild COVID-19. General observations from the study: Mainly CM and EM harbored the contracting CD4+ clones; mainly EMRA harbored the CD8+ ones.

The germline gives CDR1 SQVTM, CDR2 ANQGSEA. V shed 7 bases, J shed 6 bases, and the junction held 8 bases outside the gene matches. CDR3 length equals 12 residues. This clonotype was detected only a few times. Its antigen is still unknown. Constant-segment primers were used for 5'RACE, and the resulting TCR alpha and TCR beta cDNA libraries carried sample barcodes and UMIs. One entry per CDR3 protein, called by TCRdb with MiXCR from the 5' RACE reads. In the table there are roughly 610,000 distinct CDR3 sequences, around a sixth of which are singletons. The TCR sequence derives from an adult woman who had mild COVID-19 (a few samples of this study predate the infection). Cell type and time point are not known. The V and J genes are TRBV29-1 and TRBJ2-7; 8 bases line up with TRBD2. The specimen sequenced was PBMCs or a T cell subset sorted from them (not recorded which). CDR3: CSAREGIGEQYF. CDR3 sequence (DNA): TGCAGCGCTCGGGAGGGGATCGGCGAGCAGTACTTC.